Described below is a single T cell receptor (beta chain) sequence and its context. Its matching antigen is unknown. The source of the sample is a study of identical twins. General study findings and limits: Models came in too low on out-of-frame TCR alpha sharing in monozygotic twins.

CDR3 length: 16 amino acids. The V and J ends lost 4 bases and 1 base respectively, with 17 bases between them. Per the germline V gene, CDR1 is SGHAT and CDR2 is FQNNGV. TCRdb used MiXCR to reprocess the 5' RACE reads, holding one entry per CDR3 protein. The sample gives about 720,000 distinct CDR3 sequences, 8.5% to 9% of which show up once; 0.8% to 1% is in the top ten. These same records also appear under a second study, on yellow fever vaccine responses in identical twins.

The sequenced sample consisted of PBMCs. This clonotype was sampled from a woman between 18 and 29 years old in good health. The chain is built from TRBV11-2 and TRBJ2-7; D is possibly TRBD1 (6 bases). The CDR3 is CASSSYDQTGSYEQYF. CDR3 in DNA: TGTGCCAGCAGCTCCTATGACCAGACAGGTTCCTACGAGCAGTACTTC.